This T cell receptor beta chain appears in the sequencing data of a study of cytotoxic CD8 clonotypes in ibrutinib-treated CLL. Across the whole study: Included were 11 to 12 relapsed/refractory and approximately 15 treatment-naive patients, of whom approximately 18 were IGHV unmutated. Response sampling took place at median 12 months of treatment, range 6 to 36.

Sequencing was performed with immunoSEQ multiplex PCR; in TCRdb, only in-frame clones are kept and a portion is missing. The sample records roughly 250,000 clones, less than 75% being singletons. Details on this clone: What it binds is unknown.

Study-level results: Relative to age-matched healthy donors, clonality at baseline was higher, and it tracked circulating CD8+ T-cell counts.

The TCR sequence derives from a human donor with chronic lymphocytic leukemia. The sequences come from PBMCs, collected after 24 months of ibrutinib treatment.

The CDR3 spells CASSYSDWAQNEQFF. CDR3 coding DNA: TGTGCCAGCAGTTACTCTGACTGGGCCCAGAATGAGCAGTTCTTC. The chain links TRBV6-5 to TRBJ2-1; D ambiguous. Per the germline V gene, CDR1 is MNHEY and CDR2 is SVGAGI. Trimming took 0 bases from V and 7 from J, leaving 13 bases between them. The CDR3 loop spans 15 amino acids.